In its sample, the clone carrying this T cell receptor beta chain was seen a few times. TCRdb reanalysed the RT-PCR reads using MiXCR and keeps one entry per CDR3 protein. The data hold more than 150,000 distinct CDR3 sequences, with around two fifths observed a single time. The sample originates from a study of patients and donors after allogeneic stem cell transplantation. Germline trimming cut 3 bases from V and 6 bases from J; bases unmatched to any gene: 5. Germline V gene lookup returns CDR1 SGHTA and CDR2 FQGNSA. The CDR3 extends over 15 amino acids. The rearrangement uses TRBV7-2 and TRBJ1-5; TRBD1 aligns across 10 bases. This receptor was identified in a human donor who was either an allogeneic HSCT recipient or a stem cell or donor lymphocyte infusion donor (not recorded which). It is not recorded whose cells these are; they may come from a transplant donor. Sequenced input: blood, either unsorted or a sorted T cell fraction (not recorded which). The CDR3 here is CASSFDRGRIQPQHF. CDR3 coding DNA: TGTGCCAGCAGCTTCGACAGGGGGCGCATTCAGCCCCAGCATTTT.